This T cell receptor beta chain was sequenced in a study of blood T cell repertoires in COVID-19. Study-wide background: Sample material is recorded as cDNA or gDNA derived from T cells, B-cell-depleted T cells, or PBMCs.

The CDR3 is made up of 17 amino acids. Germline loops: CDR1 GTSNPN, CDR2 SVGIG (reference sequence). J lost 1 base, V lost 4 bases, and 12 bases had no gene match. Here immunoSEQ multiplex PCR was the method, and the copy in TCRdb shows in-frame clones only, minus some. The profile shows some 70,000 clones, nearly 90% of them singletons. The V and J genes are TRBV30 and TRBJ2-5; 10 bases are shared with TRBD2. This TCR was sampled from a man aged 50-60 years with active COVID-19. The sample was peripheral blood. DNA of the CDR3: TGTGCCTGGACTCCCTACAGCGGGGGGGCAAGCCAAGAGACCCAGTACTTC. Translated, it gives CAWTPYSGGASQETQYF.